This note documents a single T cell receptor (beta chain) sequence. This clonotype was counted between two and nine times. Its antigen has not been determined. No base quality values were provided; no much bigger clone lies one nucleotide off. The sample is drawn from a study of Graves' ophthalmopathy and Graves' hyperthyroidism (dated by TCRdb to the late 2010s). About the investigation overall: Peripheral blood was collected before any treatment was given, at the time of initial diagnosis. To tell Graves' ophthalmopathy apart from Graves' hyperthyroidism, and to predict which patients would progress to ophthalmopathy, the study relied on TCR beta repertoire signatures. In total, some 130 blood samples were TCR-sequenced: around 42 ophthalmopathy, some 72 hyperthyroidism and some 17 hyperthyroidism-to-ophthalmopathy patients. A discovery set of about 99 patients (around 44 ophthalmopathy, 55 to 65 stable hyperthyroidism) was enrolled to explore V-J signatures distinguishing ophthalmopathy from hyperthyroidism. An independent validation cohort comprised some 18 hyperthyroidism patients and 15 to 17 patients who later progressed from hyperthyroidism to ophthalmopathy. In roughly 6 hyperthyroidism patients, the T-cell repertoire of thyroid tissue was compared with the T-cell repertoire of blood. Following sample collection, hyperthyroidism patients were given methimazole at a starting dose of 30 mg daily, and ophthalmopathy patients were given high-dose intravenous methylprednisolone. What the study reported, not specific to this receptor: In validation, the model predicted ophthalmopathy progression with 70.59% sensitivity and about 77% specificity; some 13 predicted patients were CT-confirmed with GO in a median of 6.5 months. The 13-signature model separated ophthalmopathy from stable hyperthyroidism with around 90% sensitivity and roughly 84% specificity in cross-validation, and 80%/75% in the test set. Sample size was not statistically predetermined, and group allocation was not concealed from the investigators. Most of the expanded thyroid clonotypes with a frequency above 0.001 were also detected in blood, and it was suggested that the thyroid immune response may be reflected by blood repertoires.

For repertoire sequencing, TCR beta CDR3 regions were amplified from RNA transcripts. The first round was an RT-PCR using HTBI primers with the Qiagen OneStep RT-PCR kit, and this first round was followed by a second-round multiplex PCR, then size selection and purification. Sequencing of the libraries was carried out on an Illumina HiSeq2000 in paired-end mode with 100 bp reads. In the authors' own workflow: SOAPnuke was used for read processing, and reads with adapters, uncalled bases, a mean Phred below 15, or no exact constant-primer or identifier match were discarded. High-quality paired reads were merged with COPE v1.2.5. Each unique nucleotide sequence was treated as a clonotype, and MiTCR v1.1 was used to align the clonotypes to the IMGT TRB V, D and J references. Only V-J combinations with frequency above 0.0001 were analysed, covering over 98% of repertoires. For each V-J combination, a TCR clonal expansion and chaos score was defined as the ratio of F50 clonal expansion to chaos observed in the TCRdist matrix. Welch's t-statistics and random forest were used to reduce the features to 10 to 15 V-J combinations, which were then used as input to a naive Bayes classifier. Thyroid-blood repertoire similarity was quantified with the Morisita-Horn index. Clones were called with MiXCR by TCRdb after fastp trimmed the public reads at Q25, and only in-frame beta chains were retained. Rows are combined by CDR3 protein, so each entry shows the most common genes and DNA. The V and J calls shown here were made by TCRdb, not taken from the authors' results. The sample contains roughly 700,000 distinct CDR3 sequences, 40% of them found a single time. Roughly 46% of the sample lies in the top ten.

Ophthalmopathy patients were characterized by moderately to severely active disease, a Clinical Activity Score of at least 3, a NOSPECS grade of at least 4, and a disease duration under 3 months. Patients with other autoimmune diseases, uncontrolled infections, pregnancy or lactation were excluded. Clinical symptoms, serum thyroxine, TRAb, thyroid ultrasound and orbital computed tomography formed the basis of the diagnosis. PBMCs were isolated from approximately 10 ml of fresh peripheral blood by Ficoll-Paque density gradient centrifugation. Trizol reagent was used to extract the total RNA, and its quality was then checked on an Agilent 2100 Bioanalyzer. The CDR3 spans 14 residues, from the cysteine through the phenylalanine. The DNA shown is the 42-base CDR3, in frame from base 1. V sheds 4 bases and J sheds 3 bases, leaving 14 bases between their ends. CDR1 and CDR2 are drawn from the germline V gene: SGDLS, YYNGEE.

Sequencing used peripheral blood. The receptor was isolated from an adult man with Graves' ophthalmopathy. The chain links TRBV9 with TRBJ2-7, and the D gene may be TRBD1, 5 bases matching. The nucleotide sequence is TGTGCCAGCAGCCAGGGAAACTCGTACTACGAGCAGTACTTC. Its protein product is CASSQGNSYYEQYF.